This TCR beta chain stems from a study of blood T cell repertoires in COVID-19. Study-wide context: The United States, Italy and Spain supplied acute and convalescent COVID-19 samples. T cells, B-cell-depleted T cells, or PBMCs provided the cDNA or gDNA that served as material.

V dropped 9 bases and J dropped 5 bases, with 19 bases sitting between them. CDR1 is MNHEY, CDR2 SMNVEV, per germline (reference sequence). The CDR3 has 14 residues. Followed longitudinally, the Seattle patients had been enrolled during active infection. Study processing details: Estimation of nucleated cell counts was performed using reference gene primer amplification. Profiling relied on immunoSEQ multiplex PCR, and the TCRdb table lists in-frame clones only, not all of them. The DNA was the basis for D and trimming; V, J and clone size are from that table. The table shows over 150,000 clones, with just under 90% occurring only once.

The specimen was peripheral blood. V is TRBV27 and J is TRBJ1-1; a weak D match, TRBD1 (6 bases). The TCR was taken from a woman in her seventies with COVID-19, enrolled during active disease. CDR3 amino acids: CASSEGGGRTEAFF. In DNA form, the CDR3 reads TGTGCCAGTTCCGAAGGGGGGGGACGGACTGAAGCTTTCTTT.